The 27 T cell receptor beta chains in this list originate from one sample, sequenced in a study of brain metastases from non-small cell lung cancer. Sequenced by immunoSEQ multiplex PCR; TCRdb stores in-frame clones only, minus some. This table holds some 7,700 clones, around four fifths found once. Sequences were obtained from primary lung tumor tissue. Receptors were obtained from a donor at least 40 years old with non-small cell lung cancer.

J is TRBJ2-5 and V is TRBV5-4; 7 nucleotides line up with TRBD1. The J segment lost 2 bases and the V segment lost 4 bases, leaving 2 bases of the junction unmatched. The CDR3 loop spans 13 amino acids. From germline, CDR1 is SGHNT and CDR2 YYREEE (reference sequence). The CDR3 region has the DNA TGTGCCAGCAGCGGGGGACAGCAAGAGACCCAGTACTTC. Its protein is CASSGGQQETQYF.

This clone was recorded a few times. This chain links TRBV29-1 with TRBJ2-1, with D maybe TRBD1 (6 bases). This CDR3 has 12 residues. Germline V gives CDR1 SQVTM, CDR2 ANQGSEA. V lost 3 bases and J lost 3, with 6 bases in between. CDR3 loop: CSVDRGYNEQFF. The CDR3 DNA follows: TGCAGCGTTGACAGGGGCTACAATGAGCAGTTCTTC.

The chain's CDR3 is CASSPGTGGEKLFF. The CDR3 region has the DNA TGTGCCAGCAGTCCCGGGACAGGGGGTGAAAAACTGTTTTTT. The chain combines TRBV28 with TRBJ1-4; 11 bases are a match to TRBD1. The CDR3 length is 14 residues. CDR1 MDHEN and CDR2 SYDVKM come from the germline V gene. Trimming cost V 5 bases and J 7 bases; bases outside gene matches: 3. Drawing the rest from reference TRBV28 and TRBJ1-4, the complete variable domain is DVKVTQSSRYLVKRTGEKVFLECVQDMDHENMFWYRQDPGLGLRLIYFSYDVKMKEKGDIPEGYSVSREKKERFSLILESASTNQTSMYLCASSPGTGGEKLFFGSGTQLSVL.

The chain employs TRBV30 and TRBJ1-6, with D perhaps TRBD1 (5 bases). The CDR3 is 14 amino acids. Germline values: CDR1 GTSNPN, CDR2 SVGIG (reference sequence). V dropped 2 bases and J dropped 5 bases, with 10 bases sitting between them. The CDR3 spells CAWSNGQDNSPLHF. As DNA, the CDR3 is TGTGCCTGGAGTAATGGACAAGATAATTCACCCCTCCACTTT.

The genes are TRBV19 and TRBJ2-3; 7 bases align to TRBD1. The germline CDR1 and CDR2 sequences are LNHDA and SQIVND (reference sequence). With V trimmed by 4 bases and J by 5 bases, 6 bases remained unmatched. The CDR3 has 14 residues. The CDR3 here is CASSTDREIDTQYF. The CDR3 DNA reads as TGTGCCAGTAGTACAGACAGGGAGATAGATACGCAGTATTTT.

The rearrangement uses TRBV28 and TRBJ2-7, with a tentative D call TRBD1 (6 bases). V was pared by 5 bases and J by 2 bases, with 10 bases between. CDR3 size: 13 residues. Germline CDR1 MDHEN, CDR2 SYDVKM. CDR3 sequence: CASSIGGTYEQYF. DNA for the CDR3: TGTGCCAGCAGTATAGGGGGTACCTACGAGCAGTACTTC.

The rearrangement links TRBV6-2 or TRBV6-3 to TRBJ2-3, with D possibly being TRBD2 (5 bases). V was cut by 2 bases and J by 4 bases, with 16 bases left in between. CDR3 length: 16 amino acids. Germline V CDR1 and CDR2: MNHEY, SVGEGT. The CDR3 DNA follows: TGTGCCAGCAGTTACATTACGCCTGAGGGTGCAGATACGCAGTATTTT. Translated: CASSYITPEGADTQYF.

The V gene is TRBV7-2, the J gene TRBJ2-3, with D possibly being TRBD1 (6 bases). The germline CDR1 and CDR2 sequences are SGHTA and FQGNSA. Trimming took off 5 bases at V and 2 bases at J, with 11 bases between the two ends. This CDR3 contains 14 residues. Here the CDR3 reads CASSPYRATDTQYF. CDR3 bases: TGTGCCAGCAGCCCCTACAGGGCCACAGATACGCAGTATTTT. Filled out from reference TRBV7-2 and TRBJ2-3, the complete variable domain reads GAGVSQSPSNKVTEKGKDVELRCDPISGHTALYWYRQSLGQGLEFLIYFQGNSAPDKSGLPSDRFSAERTGGSVSTLTIQRTQQEDSAVYLCASSPYRATDTQYFGPGTRLTVL.

The chain has TRBV6-1 and TRBJ1-1, with TRBD1 identical over 12 bases. The trim removed 2 bases at V and 0 bases at J, leaving 1 base unmatched. Germline CDR1 MNHNS, CDR2 SASEGT. The CDR3 consists of 16 residues. CDR3 sequence reads: CASSERDRGLNTEAFF. The DNA of the CDR3 is TGTGCCAGCAGTGAAAGGGACAGGGGGCTGAACACTGAAGCTTTCTTT.

This clone appeared once. The genes are TRBV28 and TRBJ2-7, with 12 nucleotides matching TRBD1. V was clipped by 6 bases and J by 4 bases; unmatched bases: 7. CDR1 and CDR2 from the germline V gene are MDHEN and SYDVKM. The CDR3 totals 15 residues. This CDR3 reads CASSDRDRGRYEQYF. For the CDR3, the DNA is TGTGCCAGCAGCGACCGGGACAGGGGGCGGTACGAGCAGTACTTC. The full variable domain, its missing parts supplied by reference TRBV28 and TRBJ2-7, is DVKVTQSSRYLVKRTGEKVFLECVQDMDHENMFWYRQDPGLGLRLIYFSYDVKMKEKGDIPEGYSVSREKKERFSLILESASTNQTSMYLCASSDRDRGRYEQYFGPGTRLTVT.

This clone was picked up one time. This chain links TRBV19 with TRBJ2-1, with unresolved D. Deletions cut 5 bases from V and 6 bases from J, with 11 bases between. CDR1 is LNHDA, CDR2 SQIVND, per germline (reference sequence). CDR3 length equals 13 residues. In nucleotides, the CDR3 is TGTGCCAGTAGTCCCCCCGGGTCCAATGAGCAGTTCTTC. This sequence encodes CASSPPGSNEQFF.

Concerning this clone itself: One end of the junction is discordant with germline, which a read error may explain. The chain joins TRBV10-2 to TRBJ2-7, with D possibly matching TRBD1 (5 bases). The CDR3 runs 11 residues. Germline CDR1 and CDR2: WSHSY and SAAADI. The CDR3 reads CANSQGYEQYF. The CDR3 DNA reads as TGCGCCAACAGTCAGGGTTACGAGCAGTACTTC.

A single count supports this clone. V gene TRBV5-6 combines with J gene TRBJ2-7; D is unclear. Trimming took off 0 bases at V and 4 bases at J, with 14 bases between the two ends. Germline-derived CDR1 and CDR2 are SGHDT and YYEEEE. The CDR3 totals 15 residues. The CDR3 sequence is CASSLDGEVRYEQYF. In DNA form, the CDR3 reads TGTGCCAGCAGCTTGGATGGGGAAGTCAGGTACGAGCAGTACTTC.

The rearrangement links TRBV27 to TRBJ2-5; 11 nucleotides align to TRBD1. The CDR3 runs to 16 residues. J gave up 4 bases and V 1 base, and 5 bases lay outside the gene matches. CDR1 is MNHEY, CDR2 SMNVEV, per germline (reference sequence). CDR3 in amino acids: CASSLYPGTGGETQYF. DNA of the CDR3: TGTGCCAGCAGTTTATACCCCGGGACAGGGGGAGAGACCCAGTACTTC.

The V call is TRBV7-2, the J call TRBJ1-5; D is possibly TRBD1 (5 bases). Germline CDR1 reads SGHTA; CDR2 reads FQGNSA. Between the trimmed V and J ends, which lost 1 base and 0 bases, there was a span of 7 bases. The CDR3 has 15 amino acids. CDR3: CASSLVGDSNQPQHF. For the CDR3, the DNA is TGTGCCAGCAGCTTAGTAGGGGATAGCAATCAGCCCCAGCATTTT.

The V call is TRBV6-1, the J call TRBJ1-4; D might be TRBD1 (6 bases). Trimming removed 2 bases from V and 5 bases from J, with 15 bases in between. The CDR3 extends over 16 amino acids. In germline, CDR1 is MNHNS, CDR2 SASEGT. As DNA, the CDR3 is TGTGCCAGCAGTGAAACCGGAGAAGGGGGAAATGAAAAACTGTTTTTT. Protein: CASSETGEGGNEKLFF.

Concerning this clone itself: The same CDR3 is also encoded by other DNA sequences in this sample. The rearrangement joins TRBV3-1 (or the pseudogene TRBV3-2) to TRBJ2-1; the match to TRBD2 covers 8 bases. The V gene's germline CDR1 is LGHDT and CDR2 YNNKEL (reference sequence). This CDR3 comprises 15 residues. V lost 4 bases and J lost 8; bases outside the gene matches: 10. The CDR3 bases are TGTGCCAGCAGCCCGTTAGCGGGGCCTGCCGATGAGCAGTTCTTC. This encodes CASSPLAGPADEQFF.

The chain recombines TRBV4-1 with TRBJ2-7, with D uncertain. The CDR3 has 14 amino acids. Germline V CDR1 and CDR2: MGHRA, YSYEKL. The germline V and J ends were trimmed by 0 bases and 4 bases, with 10 bases remaining between them. Written as DNA, the CDR3 is TGCGCCAGCAGCCAAGATCAGCCAGGATACGAGCAGTACTTC. Its protein product is CASSQDQPGYEQYF.

The chain couples TRBV29-1 to TRBJ1-5, with TRBD1 matching 9 bases. The germline V gene encodes CDR1 SQVTM and CDR2 ANQGSEA. V shed 4 bases and J 6 bases; nucleotides not matched to a gene: 4. The CDR3 consists of 13 residues. CDR3 loop: CSVGQGDFQPQHF. CDR3 sequence (DNA): TGCAGCGTTGGACAGGGGGATTTTCAGCCCCAGCATTTT.

This clone came up once. The chain uses TRBV2 and TRBJ1-5, with D unclear. V shed 0 bases and J shed 1 base, with 4 bases lying between them. CDR1 and CDR2 (germline): SNHLY, FYNNEI. The length of the CDR3 is 14 residues. This chain's CDR3 is CASSEASSNQPQHF. CDR3 bases: TGTGCCAGCAGTGAAGCTTCCAGCAATCAGCCCCAGCATTTT.

The rearrangement joins TRBV30 to TRBJ1-1; 9 bases align to TRBD1. V lost 1 base to trimming and J lost 11 bases; unmatched junction nucleotides: 8. This CDR3 is 13 amino acids long. Germline loops: CDR1 GTSNPN, CDR2 SVGIG (reference sequence). As DNA, the CDR3 is TGTGCCTGGAGTGCCGACAGGGGGGTGGGTGCTTTCTTT. This gives the protein CAWSADRGVGAFF.

With respect to this clone: The sample contains more than one DNA sequence encoding this CDR3. This sequence joins TRBV5-4 and TRBJ1-2, with 10 bases matching TRBD1. CDR3 size: 15 residues. Germline CDR1 and CDR2: SGHNT and YYREEE (reference sequence). The ends lost 4 bases at V and 4 bases at J; junction bases unmatched: 7. The CDR3 nucleotides are TGTGCCAGCAGCCTAGGGGACAGGGGAGGCTATGGCTACACCTTC. Its protein product is CASSLGDRGGYGYTF.

The chain links TRBV5-1 to TRBJ2-3, with D hard to call. The CDR3 is 13 amino acids. Trimming took off 0 bases at V and 2 bases at J, with 4 bases between the two ends. Per the germline V gene, CDR1 is SGHRS and CDR2 is YFSETQ. In nucleotides, the CDR3 is TGCGCCAGCAGCTTGGTAGTCACAGATACGCAGTATTTT. Its protein is CASSLVVTDTQYF.

The chain is built from TRBV29-1 and TRBJ1-1, with D possibly matching TRBD1 (5 bases). The V gene's germline CDR1 is SQVTM and CDR2 ANQGSEA. V was shortened by 4 bases and J by 4 bases, with 16 bases between the two germline ends. This CDR3 comprises 14 residues. DNA for the CDR3: TGCAGCGTTGGTACTGGGGGGGAGTTCACTGAAGCTTTCTTT. Translation: CSVGTGGEFTEAFF.

This clone showed up just once. V and J are TRBV28 and TRBJ1-4, with a tentative D call TRBD1 (5 bases). V lost 7 bases and J 8 bases, leaving 17 bases between the germline ends. The CDR3 covers 14 residues. Germline values: CDR1 MDHEN, CDR2 SYDVKM. The DNA of the CDR3 is TGTGCCAGCACAGGATTGGGGGTGCAGGAAAAACTGTTTTTT. It translates to CASTGLGVQEKLFF.

The chain combines TRBV6-5 with TRBJ1-5; D possibly corresponds to TRBD1 (5 bases). This CDR3 has 13 residues. V was cut by 6 bases and J by 3 bases, with 9 bases left in between. The germline V gene has CDR1 MNHEY and CDR2 SVGAGI. This CDR3 is CASRGHLNQPQHF. In nucleotides, the CDR3 is TGTGCCAGCAGAGGACACCTCAATCAGCCCCAGCATTTT.

The chain employs TRBV19 and TRBJ1-1; TRBD1 matches at 8 bases. In germline, CDR1 is LNHDA, CDR2 SQIVND (reference sequence). The CDR3 spans 15 residues. The junction had 8 bases not matched to a gene; V was cut back by 6 bases and J by 2 bases. Here the CDR3 DNA reads TGTGCCAGTAGCCAGCTCGACAGGGGCAACACTGAAGCTTTCTTT. Translation gives CASSQLDRGNTEAFF.